These 18 T cell receptor beta chains were sequenced from one sample in a study of graft-versus-host responses after intestinal transplantation. TCRdb's copy holds only in-frame clones and misses some; the assay was immunoSEQ multiplex PCR. Seen here are tens of thousands of clones, around nine tenths observed once, and the top ten hold 2.5%. No antigens are known for them. This specimen was unstimulated CD4+ T cells sorted from spleen or lymph node cells, taken before transplant. These receptor sequences come from a human donor who was the organ donor for an intestinal transplant.

The V gene is TRBV30, the J gene TRBJ2-1; 8 bases fit TRBD2. This CDR3 has 15 amino acids. The germline CDR1 and CDR2 sequences are GTSNPN and SVGIG (reference sequence). Trimming removed 0 bases from V and 1 base from J; junction bases left unmatched: 2. CDR3 in amino acids: CAWSVLAASYNEQFF. In DNA, the CDR3 is TGTGCCTGGAGTGTACTAGCGGCTTCCTACAATGAGCAGTTCTTC.

The rearrangement joins TRBV5-1 to TRBJ2-7; 11 nucleotides match TRBD2. The CDR3 is 16 residues long. Looked up from germline, CDR1 is SGHRS and CDR2 is YFSETQ. Losses at the gene ends were 0 bases for V and 4 bases for J; bases not matched to a gene: 6. The DNA for the CDR3 is TGCGCCAGCAGCTTGGGTCAGCTAGCGGGAGGTTACGAGCAGTACTTC. Its protein is CASSLGQLAGGYEQYF. The full variable domain, its missing parts supplied by reference TRBV5-1 and TRBJ2-7, is KAGVTQTPRYLIKTRGQQVTLSCSPISGHRSVSWYQQTPGQGLQFLFEYFSETQRNKGNFPGRFSGRQFSNSRSEMNVSTLELGDSALYLCASSLGQLAGGYEQYFGPGTRLTVT.

This clone was counted once. This chain joins TRBV7-9 and TRBJ2-7, with a tentative D call TRBD2 (6 bases). V was shortened by 5 bases and J by 4 bases, with 21 bases between the two germline ends. The CDR3 contains 16 residues. The germline gives CDR1 SEHNR, CDR2 FQNEAQ (reference sequence). CDR3 in amino acids: CASSPSRGNLVYEQYF. CDR3 nucleotides: TGTGCCAGCAGCCCCTCACGCGGGAACCTCGTGTACGAGCAGTACTTC.

The chain carries TRBV10-3 and TRBJ2-2; D is unresolved. V lost 2 bases, J lost 2 bases, and 3 bases lay in between. Germline V gene lookup returns CDR1 ENHRY and CDR2 SYGVKD. This CDR3 is 13 amino acids long. In nucleotides, the CDR3 is TGTGCCATCAGTGAGGACAACACCGGGGAGCTGTTTTTT. This translates into CAISEDNTGELFF.

This clone was observed a few times. This rearrangement joins TRBV9 to TRBJ2-3; D not certain. The CDR3 contains 13 residues. The germline V gene encodes CDR1 SGDLS and CDR2 YYNGEE. V dropped 0 bases and J dropped 6 bases, with 8 bases sitting between them. The CDR3 bases are TGTGCCAGCAGCGTAGGGGTAACTGATACGCAGTATTTT. Translating gives CASSVGVTDTQYF.

The rearrangement joins TRBV7-6 to TRBJ2-2, with a possible D match to TRBD1 (6 bases). V gave up 2 bases and J gave up 2 bases, with 15 bases separating them. The CDR3 is made up of 17 amino acids. CDR1 SGHVS and CDR2 FNYEAQ come from the germline V gene. CDR3 DNA: TGTGCCAGCAGCTTAACGCTTGGACAGACAAACACCGGGGAGCTGTTTTTT. It is translated as CASSLTLGQTNTGELFF.

V usage is TRBV28 and J usage is TRBJ2-2; no definite D call. Trimming took off 2 bases at V and 2 bases at J, with 6 bases between the two ends. The CDR3 sequence is 14 residues long. Germline V gives CDR1 MDHEN, CDR2 SYDVKM. The CDR3, as DNA: TGTGCCAGCAGTTTAAGAGACAACACCGGGGAGCTGTTTTTT. Protein product: CASSLRDNTGELFF.

The J gene is TRBJ2-7, the V gene TRBV14; the D is unclear. The V gene's germline CDR1 is SGHDN and CDR2 FVKESK. This CDR3 has 13 amino acids. With 0 bases removed from V and 0 bases from J, the gap between germline ends came to 3 bases. The CDR3 sequence: CASSQDASYEQYF. DNA of the CDR3: TGTGCCAGCAGCCAAGACGCCTCCTACGAGCAGTACTTC.

V usage is TRBV9 and J usage is TRBJ2-7; D is ambiguous. The CDR3 totals 14 residues. The germline CDR1 and CDR2 sequences are SGDLS and YYNGEE. Trimming stripped 0 bases from V and 0 bases from J, with 7 bases between. The CDR3 nucleotides are TGTGCCAGCAGCGTAGCCGACATCTCCTACGAGCAGTACTTC. Translated, it gives CASSVADISYEQYF.

The chain employs TRBV5-1 and TRBJ2-2; D unclear. V lost 0 bases, J lost 1 base, and 7 bases lay in between. Germline V gene sequence: CDR1 SGHRS, CDR2 YFSETQ. The CDR3 covers 15 residues. In DNA, the CDR3 is TGCGCCAGCAGCTTGGTTTTACAGAACACCGGGGAGCTGTTTTTT. Amino acids: CASSLVLQNTGELFF.

The V gene is TRBV5-1, the J gene TRBJ2-7; 11 bases fit TRBD2. CDR1 and CDR2 (germline): SGHRS, YFSETQ. The V gene end was trimmed by 4 bases and the J gene end by 4 bases; junction bases not matched to a gene: 7. The CDR3 is 15 residues long. DNA for the CDR3: TGCGCCAGCAGCCCCCTAGCGGGAGGCTCTTACGAGCAGTACTTC. This sequence encodes CASSPLAGGSYEQYF.

J is TRBJ2-7 and V is TRBV20-1; possible D gene TRBD2, 5 bases. The CDR3 loop spans 11 amino acids. Per germline, CDR1 DFQATT and CDR2 SNEGSKA (reference sequence). V was pared by 5 bases and J by 6 bases, with 11 bases between. The CDR3 loop reads CSALATPEQYF. The DNA of the CDR3 is TGCAGTGCTCTAGCTACCCCCGAGCAGTACTTC.

The chain has TRBV6-1 and TRBJ1-1, with 7 bases that match TRBD1. The junction had 6 bases not matched to a gene; V was cut back by 7 bases and J by 1 base. This CDR3 comprises 14 residues. The germline CDR1 and CDR2 sequences are MNHNS and SASEGT. This CDR3 reads CASKYGQENTEAFF. Written as DNA, the CDR3 is TGTGCCAGCAAATACGGACAGGAGAACACTGAAGCTTTCTTT.

The chain links TRBV5-6 to TRBJ1-2; 9 positions match TRBD1. The CDR3 runs to 14 residues. Per the germline V gene, CDR1 is SGHDT and CDR2 is YYEEEE. The V and J ends lost 4 bases and 2 bases, in that order; junction bases with no gene match: 3. CDR3 bases: TGTGCCAGCAGCCCCGGGACAGGGAACTATGGCTACACCTTC. Protein product: CASSPGTGNYGYTF.

The chain couples TRBV11-2 to TRBJ2-7, with D possibly being TRBD2 (7 bases). CDR1 is SGHAT, CDR2 FQNNGV, per germline. This CDR3 has 16 residues. Trimming took off 0 bases at V and 0 bases at J, with 12 bases between the two ends. This chain's CDR3 is CASSLEGGDISYEQYF. Here the CDR3 DNA reads TGTGCCAGCAGCTTAGAAGGGGGGGACATCTCCTACGAGCAGTACTTC.

This clone was seen only once. Here the CDR3 DNA reads TGTGCCAGCAGTAGGAGCGGGAGAGTTGAGGATACGCAGTATTTT. Its protein is CASSRSGRVEDTQYF. V is TRBV7-3 and J is TRBJ2-3; 8 bases agree with TRBD2. V shed 6 bases and J 6 bases; nucleotides not matched to a gene: 11. CDR1 is SGHTA, CDR2 FQGTGA, per germline. This CDR3 is built from 15 residues.

This chain links TRBV2 with TRBJ2-7; 10 bases map to TRBD2. CDR3 length equals 15 residues. V shed 2 bases and J 6 bases; nucleotides not matched to a gene: 7. Looked up from germline, CDR1 is SNHLY and CDR2 is FYNNEI. Here the CDR3 DNA reads TGTGCCAGCAGTGAATCTAGCGGGAGTCGGGGCGAGCAGTACTTC. It specifies CASSESSGSRGEQYF.

The chain recombines TRBV4-1 with TRBJ2-3, with TRBD1 matching over 8 bases. CDR3 length: 17 amino acids. V was pared by 2 bases and J by 0 bases, with 7 bases of the junction left unmatched. Germline values: CDR1 MGHRA, CDR2 YSYEKL. This CDR3 is CASSQPRYRGSTDTQYF. DNA for the CDR3: TGCGCCAGCAGCCAACCTAGGTACAGGGGGAGCACAGATACGCAGTATTTT.